This TCR beta chain was sequenced for a study of T cell repertoires in cytomegalovirus infection. As for the study in general: Researchers turned to recently identified HLA-C-restricted CMV epitopes as well as well-studied HLA-B-restricted ones. Indications came from public TCR beta signatures; they pointed to CMV infection and to a matching HLA type.

Per germline, CDR1 SGHTA and CDR2 FQGNSA. This CDR3 is built from 15 residues. The V end lost 2 bases, the J end lost 4 bases, and 12 bases lay between the germline ends. Broader study findings: CMV-specific HLA-C-restricted TCR beta clonotypes dominated the ex vivo response. Carriers of CMV and the relevant HLA type were discriminated by public TCR beta frequency.

TCRdb ran MiXCR on the reads and lists one entry per CDR3 protein. The sample carries just over 450,000 distinct CDR3 sequences, roughly 43% recorded once. A note on this clonotype: No antigen is known for it.

This sequence was found in a human donor in good health (CMV status not recorded). Some clones in this sample may be carry-over from other donors' samples. This material consisted of cultured PBMCs, taken from culture after CMV antigen stimulation. The J gene is TRBJ2-4, the V gene TRBV7-2, with D possibly being TRBD1 (5 bases). CDR3 amino acids: CASSLIGARKNIQYF. The CDR3 nucleotides read TGTGCCAGCAGCTTAATAGGGGCGAGGAAAAACATTCAGTACTTC.